This TCR beta chain is from a study of blood T cell repertoires in COVID-19. In the study overall: The origin of the acute and convalescent COVID-19 samples was the United States, Italy and Spain. PBMCs, B-cell-depleted T cells, or T cells provided the cDNA or gDNA that made up the material.

This clone was detected once. Clones were read by immunoSEQ multiplex PCR, and TCRdb kept only the in-frame ones, dropping some. The sample holds more than 55,000 clones, around 82% seen once. The clonotype was recovered from a man older than 75 with active or convalescent COVID-19. The material sequenced was peripheral blood.

Written as DNA, the CDR3 is TGTGCCAGCAGTTACTCGACTTCCTACGAGCAGTACTTC. Translated: CASSYSTSYEQYF. This chain links TRBV6-5 with TRBJ2-7; D is unclear. The CDR3 has 13 amino acids. Deletions cut 0 bases from V and 1 base from J, with 4 bases between. In germline, CDR1 is MNHEY, CDR2 SVGAGI.